The present T cell receptor beta chain was sequenced within a study of control samples from healthy donors and cancer patients. This clone is a singleton in its sample. The table came from immunoSEQ multiplex PCR; TCRdb's copy has only in-frame clones and leaves some out. The sample shows some 80,000 clones, roughly 86% of them seen only once. The CDR3 contains 15 residues. V gave up 1 base and J gave up 5 bases, with 11 bases separating them. The germline V gene has CDR1 LGHDT and CDR2 YNNKEL (reference sequence). The origin of this receptor is a man aged 50-60 years in good health. The sample taken for sequencing was blood. The rearrangement uses TRBV3-1 (or the pseudogene TRBV3-2) and TRBJ1-4; D is possibly TRBD1 (5 bases). The CDR3 coding sequence is TGTGCCAGCAGCCAAGTCTCAGGGCCGAATGAAAAACTGTTTTTT. Its translation is CASSQVSGPNEKLFF.